What follows are 14 T cell receptor beta chains derived from one specimen sequenced in a study of glioma-infiltrating T cells after dendritic cell vaccination. The method was immunoSEQ multiplex PCR; TCRdb's version includes in-frame clones alone and lacks a portion of them. The profile covers over 55,000 clones, with around 81% appearing a single time and 7% to 9% taken by the ten largest. Sample: blood, taken before dendritic cell vaccination. The receptors derive from a human donor with glioblastoma.

Details on this clone: Relative to the germline gene, one junction end is altered; a read error may explain this. This same CDR3 is encoded by further DNA sequences in the sample. The V and J genes are TRBV19 and TRBJ1-6; D is undetermined. The CDR3 has 13 amino acids. Germline loops: CDR1 LNHDA, CDR2 SQIVND (reference sequence). The CDR3 region has the DNA TGTGCCAGTAGTATAGGACTCAATTCCCCCCTCCACTTT. Its protein product is CASSIGLNSPLHF.

This clone showed up just once. This chain uses TRBV7-9 with TRBJ2-1; 8 bases match TRBD2. V shed 0 bases and J 8 bases; nucleotides not matched to a gene: 9. CDR3 length: 16 amino acids. From germline, CDR1 is SEHNR and CDR2 FQNEAQ (reference sequence). CDR3 DNA: TGTGCCAGCAGCTTAGCTTACGGGGGGGCCTCGGATGAGCAGTTCTTC. This translates into CASSLAYGGASDEQFF.

The chain joins TRBV19 to TRBJ1-1; 7 bases line up with TRBD1. The CDR3 covers 12 residues. CDR1 LNHDA and CDR2 SQIVND come from the germline V gene (reference sequence). The junction had 3 bases not matched to a gene; V was cut back by 4 bases and J by 7 bases. CDR3 DNA sequence: TGTGCCAGTAGTAGACAGGGCTTTGAAGCTTTCTTT. Protein sequence: CASSRQGFEAFF.

The genes are TRBV6-5 and TRBJ1-2; 7 bases match TRBD1. The germline CDR1 and CDR2 sequences are MNHEY and SVGAGI. V dropped 7 bases and J dropped 8; count of bases not matched to a gene: 7. The CDR3 extends over 12 amino acids. CDR3 DNA sequence: TGTGCCAGCACCAGAGACAGGGAGGGCTACACCTTC. It codes for CASTRDREGYTF.

The rearrangement uses TRBV29-1 and TRBJ1-1, with D tentatively TRBD1 (5 bases). The CDR3 is made up of 12 amino acids. CDR1 and CDR2 from the germline V gene are SQVTM and ANQGSEA. Trimming removed 3 bases from V and 10 bases from J, with 15 bases in between. The CDR3 loop reads CSVDRDPGGAFF. CDR3 DNA: TGCAGCGTTGATAGAGACCCCGGGGGAGCTTTCTTT.

The chain joins TRBV19 to TRBJ1-5; TRBD1 matches 7 bases. V shed 5 bases, J shed 1 base, and the junction held 8 bases outside the gene matches. The germline V gene has CDR1 LNHDA and CDR2 SQIVND (reference sequence). The CDR3 has 16 residues. The CDR3 sequence is CASSRRGRGSNQPQHF. The CDR3, as DNA: TGTGCCAGTAGTCGCAGGGGCAGGGGGAGCAATCAGCCCCAGCATTTT. The whole variable domain, filled in from reference TRBV19 and TRBJ1-5, reads DGGITQSPKYLFRKEGQNVTLSCEQNLNHDAMYWYRQDPGQGLRLIYYSQIVNDFQKGDIAEGYSVSREKKESFPLTVTSAQKNPTAFYLCASSRRGRGSNQPQHFGDGTRLSIL.

J is TRBJ2-3 and V is TRBV27; weak D call: TRBD2 (6 bases). The V end lost 3 bases, the J end lost 2 bases, and 15 bases lay between the germline ends. The CDR3 runs 16 residues. CDR1 MNHEY and CDR2 SMNVEV come from the germline V gene (reference sequence). Here the CDR3 DNA reads TGTGCCAGCAGTTTCAACCCGGGACTCCTCACAGATACGCAGTATTTT. Protein product: CASSFNPGLLTDTQYF.

The chain links TRBV19 to TRBJ1-5; 9 bases are shared with TRBD1. The trim removed 6 bases at V and 4 bases at J, leaving 7 bases unmatched. CDR1 is LNHDA, CDR2 SQIVND, per germline (reference sequence). CDR3 size: 15 residues. The CDR3 nucleotides read TGTGCCAGTAGCCGTACAGGGGGCGCAAATCAGCCCCAGCATTTT. Its translation: CASSRTGGANQPQHF.

J is TRBJ2-1 and V is TRBV2; the match to TRBD2 covers 11 bases. Germline CDR1 is SNHLY and CDR2 is FYNNEI. V lost 6 bases to trimming and J lost 5 bases; unmatched junction nucleotides: 9. This CDR3 spans 16 amino acids. Written as DNA, the CDR3 is TGTGCCAGCAGAGTTAGCGGGGGGGCGTCCGACAATGAGCAGTTCTTC. This codes for CASRVSGGASDNEQFF.

J is TRBJ1-2 and V is TRBV7-2; D remains ambiguous. CDR3 length: 13 residues. Germline V gene sequence: CDR1 SGHTA, CDR2 FQGNSA. The ends were cut back, 4 bases at V and 4 bases at J, with 10 bases in the middle. CDR3 in amino acids: CASSSSQIYGYTF. Written as DNA, the CDR3 is TGTGCCAGCAGCTCCTCACAAATCTATGGCTACACCTTC.

The rearrangement links TRBV7-2 to TRBJ1-2, with 10 nucleotides matching TRBD1. The CDR3 has 14 residues. Trimming at V came to 4 bases and at J to 3 bases, leaving 2 bases not matched to a gene. Germline CDR1 SGHTA, CDR2 FQGNSA. The CDR3 nucleotides are TGTGCCAGCAGCTCGGACAGGGGGGACTATGGCTACACCTTC. Translating it yields CASSSDRGDYGYTF.

This clone was seen a single time. The genes are TRBV6-5 and TRBJ2-5; 7 bases align to TRBD1. The germline gives CDR1 MNHEY, CDR2 SVGAGI. This CDR3 has 14 amino acids. V dropped 5 bases and J dropped 5; count of bases not matched to a gene: 8. CDR3 DNA sequence: TGTGCCAGCAGTACCGGGACAGACTTCGAGACCCAGTACTTC. Its translation is CASSTGTDFETQYF.

This clone was seen a single time. The chain joins TRBV11-2 to TRBJ2-2, with 7 bases lining up with TRBD1. CDR1 and CDR2 from the germline V gene are SGHAT and FQNNGV. The CDR3 covers 17 residues. The J segment lost 0 bases and the V segment lost 0 bases, leaving 4 bases of the junction unmatched. The CDR3 DNA reads TGTGCCAGCAGCTTAGATTTCGGGACAGCGAACACCGGGGAGCTGTTTTTT. The encoded protein is CASSLDFGTANTGELFF.

The chain joins TRBV19 to TRBJ2-3, with D possibly TRBD2 on 5 matching bases. Germline values: CDR1 LNHDA, CDR2 SQIVND (reference sequence). V shed 6 bases and J shed 1 base, with 17 bases lying between them. This CDR3 contains 16 residues. CDR3 DNA: TGTGCCAGTAGGCCCAGGCTAGCCACACGCACAGATACGCAGTATTTT. Its protein product is CASRPRLATRTDTQYF.